A single sample gave rise to the 32 T cell receptor beta chains below, sequenced in a study of blood T cell repertoires in COVID-19. The data were produced by immunoSEQ multiplex PCR, yet TCRdb's version contains in-frame clones alone and is incomplete. The repertoire includes about 68,000 clones, 80% to 90% of them detected once, and around 8.1% sits in the top ten. The sample was peripheral blood. These receptors originate from a man in his thirties or forties with acute or convalescent COVID-19.

The chain couples TRBV5-1 to TRBJ2-5, with 7 bases aligning to TRBD2. After removal of 0 bases from V and 5 bases from J, the junction contained 4 bases not matched to a gene. This CDR3 is built from 14 residues. CDR1 SGHRS and CDR2 YFSETQ come from the germline V gene. The CDR3: CASSLGGLEETQYF. The CDR3 DNA reads as TGCGCCAGCAGCTTGGGAGGACTAGAGGAGACCCAGTACTTC.

The table lists this clone with a few counts. At one of its ends the junction is not consistent with the germline gene, which may arise from a read error. The chain is built from TRBV28 and TRBJ1-1; perhaps TRBD1 as D (6 bases). The germline gives CDR1 MDHEN, CDR2 SYDVKM. The CDR3 consists of 15 residues. This CDR3 is CASSLIQGMNTEAFF. CDR3 nucleotide sequence: TGTGCCAGCAGTCTCATACAGGGAATGAATACTGAAGCTTTCTTT.

V usage is TRBV4-1 and J usage is TRBJ1-2; D is perhaps TRBD1 (5 bases). This CDR3 has 14 amino acids. Germline V CDR1 and CDR2: MGHRA, YSYEKL. Trimming left V 4 bases short and J 7 bases short, with 16 bases between. The CDR3 nucleotides read TGCGCCAGCAGCCCGTCGACGGGGGTCGGTGGCTACACCTTC. It is translated as CASSPSTGVGGYTF.

This chain links TRBV7-3 with TRBJ2-5; D gene unclear. The V gene lost 5 bases and the J gene lost 4 bases, with 5 bases spanning the gap. Germline CDR1 and CDR2: SGHTA and FQGTGA. The CDR3 totals 11 residues. In DNA, the CDR3 is TGTGCCAGCAGCCCGCGAGAGACCCAGTACTTC. It codes for CASSPRETQYF.

This clone showed up just a few times. This chain connects TRBV7-9 to TRBJ2-2; no definite D call. Germline V gene data show CDR1 as SEHNR and CDR2 as FQNEAQ (reference sequence). The CDR3 consists of 14 residues. The germline V and J ends were trimmed by 1 base and 4 bases, with 7 bases remaining between them. The DNA of the CDR3 is TGTGCCAGCAGCTTAGGACACCTCACCGGGGAGCTGTTTTTT. Its protein product is CASSLGHLTGELFF.

This chain joins TRBV5-4 and TRBJ1-3; 7 nucleotides align to TRBD1. With V trimmed by 4 bases and J by 4 bases, 5 bases remained unmatched. The CDR3 length is 14 residues. From germline, CDR1 is SGHNT and CDR2 YYREEE (reference sequence). The CDR3 is CASSGRGDGNTIYF. Here the CDR3 DNA reads TGTGCCAGCAGCGGCAGGGGGGACGGAAACACCATATATTTT.

The chain joins TRBV6-6 to TRBJ2-3; a possible D gene is TRBD1 (5 bases). The CDR3 is 18 residues long. The V and J ends lost 5 bases and 2 bases respectively, with 23 bases between them. Germline-derived CDR1 and CDR2 are MNHNY and SVGAGI (reference sequence). The chain's CDR3 is CASSQRPDRILPTDTQYF. As DNA, the CDR3 is TGTGCCAGCAGTCAACGACCCGACAGAATCCTCCCCACAGATACGCAGTATTTT.

The chain combines TRBV30 with TRBJ1-5, with 8 bases fitting TRBD1. Trimming at V came to 4 bases and at J to 7 bases, leaving 27 bases not matched to a gene. Germline CDR1 is GTSNPN and CDR2 is SVGIG (reference sequence). The CDR3 is 20 amino acids. The CDR3 region has the DNA TGTGCCTGGACCGAACTCCTTATCCCCCCCTGGACAGGGTGTAACCAGCCCCAGCATTTT. Translated: CAWTELLIPPWTGCNQPQHF.

In its sample, this clone was seen a few times. The chain employs TRBV5-4 and TRBJ2-7; 9 nucleotides align to TRBD2. J lost 0 bases, V lost 4 bases, and 11 bases had no gene match. CDR1 and CDR2 from the germline V gene are SGHNT and YYREEE (reference sequence). The CDR3 has 17 amino acids. DNA for the CDR3: TGTGCCAGCAGCACCGGTGCTAGCGGGATAGTCTCCTACGAGCAGTACTTC. Encoded protein: CASSTGASGIVSYEQYF.

V is TRBV18 and J is TRBJ1-3; D is possibly TRBD1 (6 bases). The CDR3 contains 16 residues. Looked up from germline, CDR1 is KGHSH and CDR2 is LQKENI. V was shortened by 3 bases and J by 0 bases, with 12 bases between the two germline ends. The DNA for the CDR3 is TGTGCCAGCTCACCTAGGGACACTAGCTCTGGAAACACCATATATTTT. Protein product: CASSPRDTSSGNTIYF.

The J gene is TRBJ2-3, the V gene TRBV29-1; D is possibly TRBD1 (5 bases). The CDR3 is 14 residues long. Trimming removed 1 base at V and 6 bases at J, with 14 bases between. CDR1 is SQVTM, CDR2 ANQGSEA, per germline. CDR3 in DNA: TGCAGCGTTGAAGTATCCAGGGTAGGGGATACGCAGTATTTT. Residues: CSVEVSRVGDTQYF.

This rearrangement joins TRBV5-1 to TRBJ2-7, with 7 bases fitting TRBD1. Germline V lookup: CDR1 SGHRS, CDR2 YFSETQ. This CDR3 region has 13 residues. The junction had 7 bases not matched to a gene; V was cut back by 4 bases and J by 6 bases. The CDR3 DNA sequence: TGCGCCAGCAGCCCGGGACAGTCAAGCGAGCAGTACTTC. Translated, it gives CASSPGQSSEQYF. The entire variable domain, with the rest obtained from reference TRBV5-1 and TRBJ2-7, is as follows: KAGVTQTPRYLIKTRGQQVTLSCSPISGHRSVSWYQQTPGQGLQFLFEYFSETQRNKGNFPGRFSGRQFSNSRSEMNVSTLELGDSALYLCASSPGQSSEQYFGPGTRLTVT.

This clone was counted between two and nine times. The rearrangement uses TRBV10-3 and TRBJ2-1; possible D gene TRBD2, 5 bases. Trimming pared 11 bases from V and 1 base from J, leaving 9 bases between. Germline V gene lookup returns CDR1 ENHRY and CDR2 SYGVKD. The CDR3 totals 12 residues. The CDR3 nucleotides are TGTGCCTCGACGGGATCCTACAATGAGCAGTTCTTC. This sequence encodes CASTGSYNEQFF.

V usage is TRBV29-1 and J usage is TRBJ1-1; D might be TRBD1 (5 bases). CDR1 is SQVTM and CDR2 is ANQGSEA in the germline V gene. The V end lost 5 bases, the J end lost 0 bases, and 10 bases lay between the germline ends. The CDR3 runs 13 residues. CDR3 in amino acids: CSVSDSMNTEAFF. DNA of the CDR3: TGCAGCGTTTCCGACAGCATGAACACTGAAGCTTTCTTT.

With respect to this clone: One end of the junction varies from germline; a read error may be responsible. This chain joins TRBV18 and TRBJ2-5; D possibly corresponds to TRBD2 (5 bases). Germline assignment: CDR1 KGHSH and CDR2 LQKENI. This CDR3 contains 15 residues. The CDR3 DNA is TGTGCCAGCTCACCCTCTGGCCCGGACGGGGAGAGCCAGTACTTC. Amino acid sequence: CASSPSGPDGESQYF.

The gene calls are TRBV7-3 and TRBJ1-1; D perhaps matches TRBD1 (5 bases). Between the trimmed V and J ends, which lost 0 bases and 11 bases, there was a span of 16 bases. The length of the CDR3 is 14 residues. Germline lookup yields CDR1 SGHTA and CDR2 FQGTGA. Here the CDR3 DNA reads TGTGCCAGCAGCTTAACCCCAGGGCTCGGTGGGGCTTTCTTT. Encoded protein: CASSLTPGLGGAFF. Using reference TRBV7-3 and TRBJ1-1 for the parts outside the CDR3, the full variable domain is GAGVSQTPSNKVTEKGKYVELRCDPISGHTALYWYRQSLGQGPEFLIYFQGTGAADDSGLPNDRFFAVRPEGSVSTLKIQRTERGDSAVYLCASSLTPGLGGAFFGQGTRLTVV.

This clone occurred a few times. This chain links TRBV27 with TRBJ2-7, with TRBD2 identical over 10 bases. The trim removed 11 bases at V and 5 bases at J, leaving 12 bases unmatched. The CDR3 is 14 residues long. CDR1 and CDR2 (germline): MNHEY, SMNVEV (reference sequence). CDR3 region: CAVRPGLAYHEQYF. Here the CDR3 DNA reads TGTGCCGTCCGACCGGGACTAGCGTACCACGAGCAGTACTTC.

The rearrangement links TRBV14 to TRBJ2-7; D ambiguous. Between the trimmed V and J ends, which lost 1 base and 9 bases, there was a span of 4 bases. This CDR3 contains 10 residues. Germline CDR1 is SGHDN and CDR2 is FVKESK. The CDR3, as DNA: TGTGCCAGCAGCCAAGTCATGCAGTACTTC. It codes for CASSQVMQYF. Full variable domain (outside the CDR3, taken from reference TRBV14 and TRBJ2-7): EAGVTQFPSHSVIEKGQTVTLRCDPISGHDNLYWYRRVMGKEIKFLLHFVKESKQDESGMPNNRFLAERTGGTYSTLKVQPAELEDSGVYFCASSQVMQYFGPGTRLTVT.

The chain employs TRBV10-3 and TRBJ2-2; 9 bases match TRBD1. The CDR3 totals 13 residues. CDR1 is ENHRY, CDR2 SYGVKD, per germline. Losses at the gene ends were 6 bases for V and 7 bases for J; bases not matched to a gene: 3. The CDR3: CAIRDRGSGELFF. CDR3 sequence (DNA): TGTGCCATCAGGGACAGGGGAAGCGGGGAGCTGTTTTTT.

The V gene is TRBV28, the J gene TRBJ2-3, with D possibly TRBD1 on 5 matching bases. V dropped 8 bases and J dropped 0 bases, with 18 bases sitting between them. This CDR3 comprises 16 residues. In germline, CDR1 is MDHEN, CDR2 SYDVKM. CDR3: CASHTPLAGSTDTQYF. The CDR3 nucleotides read TGTGCCAGCCACACGCCCCTGGCAGGGAGCACAGATACGCAGTATTTT.

V gene TRBV4-3 combines with J gene TRBJ2-7; TRBD1 matches at 9 bases. This CDR3 spans 16 amino acids. V was clipped by 0 bases and J by 2 bases; unmatched bases: 5. Germline CDR1 LGHNA, CDR2 YSLEER. The CDR3 is CASSQESGQGPYEQYF. CDR3 nucleotide sequence: TGCGCCAGCAGCCAAGAATCGGGACAGGGCCCCTACGAGCAGTACTTC.

The V gene is TRBV5-6, the J gene TRBJ2-5, with 13 bases matching TRBD2. The CDR3 contains 15 residues. V was pared by 1 base and J by 4 bases, with 1 base of the junction left unmatched. CDR1 and CDR2 (germline): SGHDT, YYEEEE. The CDR3 nucleotides read TGTGCCAGCAGCTTGCGACTAGCGGGAGGAGAGACCCAGTACTTC. Amino acid sequence: CASSLRLAGGETQYF.

The CDR3 bases are TGTGCCAGCAGTTACGGCCCTGCCAGCGAGCAGTACTTC. Residues: CASSYGPASEQYF. The V and J genes are TRBV6-5 and TRBJ2-7; unclear D gene. Germline loops: CDR1 MNHEY, CDR2 SVGAGI. Deletions cut 2 bases from V and 6 bases from J, with 11 bases between. CDR3 size: 13 residues.

This clone turned up a few times. The chain recombines TRBV7-2 with TRBJ2-2; 7 bases agree with TRBD2. After removal of 8 bases from V and 6 bases from J, the junction contained 12 bases not matched to a gene. The CDR3 runs 15 residues. Germline V gene lookup returns CDR1 SGHTA and CDR2 FQGNSA. CDR3 amino acids: CASGPGWGGPGELFF. CDR3 in DNA: TGTGCCAGCGGCCCCGGGTGGGGAGGGCCCGGGGAGCTGTTTTTT.

The V call is TRBV10-3, the J call TRBJ2-5; no firm D call. Germline loops: CDR1 ENHRY, CDR2 SYGVKD. The CDR3 covers 13 residues. V lost 2 bases and J lost 1, with 5 bases in between. The CDR3 DNA reads TGTGCCATCAGTGAGACTTTCCAAGAGACCCAGTACTTC. Its protein is CAISETFQETQYF.

V gene TRBV28 combines with J gene TRBJ1-4; the match to TRBD1 covers 9 bases. The CDR3 is 15 residues long. Germline lookup yields CDR1 MDHEN and CDR2 SYDVKM. The V and J ends lost 5 bases and 12 bases, in that order; junction bases with no gene match: 13. The CDR3 sequence: CASSESGTGPQELFF. CDR3 DNA sequence: TGTGCCAGCAGTGAATCCGGGACAGGGCCCCAGGAACTGTTTTTT.

The rearrangement uses TRBV28 and TRBJ1-5; 10 nucleotides align to TRBD1. Trimming at V came to 8 bases and at J to 7 bases, leaving 20 bases not matched to a gene. CDR1 MDHEN and CDR2 SYDVKM come from the germline V gene. The CDR3 sequence is 18 residues long. The CDR3 bases are TGTGCCAGCGGGATTCCGACGTGGCGACAGGGGGCCCGCCAGCCCCAGCATTTT. The encoded protein is CASGIPTWRQGARQPQHF.

The chain employs TRBV7-2 and TRBJ2-1; maybe TRBD2 (6 bases). V lost 4 bases, J lost 3 bases, and 13 bases lay in between. Germline V lookup: CDR1 SGHTA, CDR2 FQGNSA. The length of the CDR3 is 15 residues. CDR3 nucleotides: TGTGCCAGCAGCTCCACCCGGGACTTCTACAATGAGCAGTTCTTC. This sequence encodes CASSSTRDFYNEQFF.

The chain recombines TRBV6-4 with TRBJ2-7; 13 bases agree with TRBD2. With V trimmed by 3 bases and J by 5 bases, 4 bases remained unmatched. In germline, CDR1 is MRHNA, CDR2 SNTAGT. The CDR3 sequence is 15 residues long. Written as DNA, the CDR3 is TGTGCCAGCAGTGAACTAGCGGGAGGGCTCAACGAGCAGTACTTC. Its translation is CASSELAGGLNEQYF.

The V call is TRBV6-2 or TRBV6-3, the J call TRBJ2-5, with 7 positions matching TRBD1. Looked up from germline, CDR1 is MNHEY and CDR2 is SVGEGT. V was pared by 2 bases and J by 6 bases, with 12 bases of the junction left unmatched. The CDR3 totals 16 residues. Here the CDR3 reads CASSYGGTGVGKTQYF. As DNA, the CDR3 is TGTGCCAGCAGTTACGGAGGAACAGGGGTAGGGAAGACCCAGTACTTC.

The chain combines TRBV4-1 with TRBJ2-7; TRBD2 might be the D (6 bases). The V gene's germline CDR1 is MGHRA and CDR2 YSYEKL. V lost 0 bases and J 4 bases, leaving 7 bases between the germline ends. The CDR3 runs 13 residues. CDR3 DNA sequence: TGCGCCAGCAGCCAAGACGGGGGATACGAGCAGTACTTC. Protein product: CASSQDGGYEQYF.

The rearrangement uses TRBV4-1 and TRBJ2-7; 7 bases fit TRBD2. The CDR3 length is 15 residues. The junction had 6 bases not matched to a gene; V was cut back by 1 base and J by 3 bases. Germline values: CDR1 MGHRA, CDR2 YSYEKL. CDR3 in DNA: TGCGCCAGCAGCCAAGTAAGCGGGGCAAACTACGAGCAGTACTTC. The encoded protein is CASSQVSGANYEQYF.